A single sample gave rise to the 20 T cell receptor beta chains below, sequenced in a study of T-cell reconstitution after alpha-beta-depleted transplantation in children. During its preparation, the TCRbeta library received unique molecular identifiers. TCRdb re-called the PCR reads through MiXCR, storing one row per CDR3 protein. The table records just over 950,000 distinct CDR3 sequences, less than 30% of them present only once. This material consisted of PBMCs, mostly from graft donor cells, taken 360 days after TCRalphabeta/CD19-depleted stem cell transplant. Receptors were obtained from a boy under three years old who had a stem cell transplant for SCID, so the T cells may come from the graft donor.

The V and J genes are TRBV2 and TRBJ2-7, with TRBD2 matching over 7 bases. CDR3 length equals 16 residues. In germline, CDR1 is SNHLY, CDR2 FYNNEI. The ends lost 6 bases at V and 3 bases at J; junction bases unmatched: 14. CDR3 coding DNA: TGTGCCAGCAGCTTCCCTGGCGGCGGGGGAAGCTACGAGCAGTACTTC. It specifies CASSFPGGGGSYEQYF.

V and J are TRBV11-3 and TRBJ2-1; 12 bases map to TRBD2. The germline V gene encodes CDR1 SGHNT and CDR2 YENEEA. The CDR3 loop spans 20 amino acids. Trimming took 1 base from V and 3 from J; bases not matched to a gene: 13. The CDR3 here is CASSLVARLAGGPGYNEQFF. In DNA, the CDR3 is TGTGCCAGCAGCTTAGTTGCTCGCCTAGCGGGGGGGCCGGGCTACAATGAGCAGTTCTTC. Full variable domain (rest looked up from reference TRBV11-3 and TRBJ2-1): EAGVVQSPRYKIIEKKQPVAFWCNPISGHNTLYWYLQNLGQGPELLIRYENEEAVDDSQLPKDRFSAERLKGVDSTLKIQPAELGDSAVYLCASSLVARLAGGPGYNEQFFGPGTRLTVL.

This clonotype was seen a few times. The chain has TRBV30 and TRBJ1-2; D ambiguous. Germline values: CDR1 GTSNPN, CDR2 SVGIG (reference sequence). V lost 5 bases and J lost 4, with 20 bases in between. This CDR3 region has 15 residues. The CDR3 loop reads CAWGPIPGGVYGYTF. Here the CDR3 DNA reads TGTGCCTGGGGACCGATCCCCGGTGGGGTCTATGGCTACACCTTC.

The chain couples TRBV6-1 to TRBJ1-1; D gene unclear. V lost 1 base, J lost 1 base, and 10 bases lay in between. Germline lookup yields CDR1 MNHNS and CDR2 SASEGT. CDR3 length equals 15 residues. In DNA, the CDR3 is TGTGCCAGCAGTGAAGGTGCAGGCTGGAACACTGAAGCTTTCTTT. It translates to CASSEGAGWNTEAFF.

The chain recombines TRBV9 with TRBJ2-2, with a possible D match to TRBD1 (5 bases). V was cut by 1 base and J by 7 bases, with 11 bases left in between. Germline V lookup: CDR1 SGDLS, CDR2 YYNGEE. The CDR3 is made up of 14 amino acids. The CDR3 DNA follows: TGTGCCAGCAGCGTACTAGGACAAGGCGGGGAGCTGTTTTTT. This gives the protein CASSVLGQGGELFF.

The chain uses TRBV12-3 or TRBV12-4 and TRBJ2-7; 10 bases match TRBD2. V shed 3 bases, J shed 9 bases, and the junction held 8 bases outside the gene matches. The CDR3 has 14 residues. DNA of the CDR3: TGTGCCAGCAGTTTCGCTAGCGGGGGAAGAGGGCAGTACTTC. This gives the protein CASSFASGGRGQYF.

The V and J genes are TRBV12-3 or TRBV12-4 and TRBJ2-1; 12 bases are shared with TRBD2. Losses at the gene ends were 3 bases for V and 9 bases for J; bases not matched to a gene: 12. CDR3 size: 17 residues. The CDR3 region has the DNA TGTGCCAGCAGTTTCGTTTGGGCTAGCGGGGGGGACTTTGAGCAGTTCTTC. Translated: CASSFVWASGGDFEQFF.

This sequence joins TRBV5-1 and TRBJ2-2; 8 bases are a match to TRBD1. CDR3 length: 15 residues. Germline V gives CDR1 SGHRS, CDR2 YFSETQ. V was clipped by 0 bases and J by 3 bases; unmatched bases: 1. CDR3 coding DNA: TGCGCCAGCAGCTTGGGGACAGGGCACACCGGGGAGCTGTTTTTT. Its translation is CASSLGTGHTGELFF.

The J gene is TRBJ2-3, the V gene TRBV2, with D possibly being TRBD2 (6 bases). The germline V and J ends were trimmed by 7 bases and 2 bases, with 19 bases remaining between them. This CDR3 is 16 amino acids long. Germline CDR1 and CDR2: SNHLY and FYNNEI. The DNA for the CDR3 is TGTGCCAGCATTAACCGGGACTCGAGCTTCACAGATACGCAGTATTTT. The encoded protein is CASINRDSSFTDTQYF.

The chain combines TRBV6-2 or TRBV6-3 with TRBJ1-2; D may be TRBD1 (5 bases). V was clipped by 0 bases and J by 7 bases, with 21 bases between them. The CDR3 is 17 residues long. In germline, CDR1 is MNHEY, CDR2 SVGEGT. The DNA for the CDR3 is TGTGCCAGCAGTTACTCGATGGCACCCGGGGGTATAGGTGGCTACACCTTC. Encoded protein: CASSYSMAPGGIGGYTF.

A few counts support this clonotype. The chain joins TRBV12-3 or TRBV12-4 to TRBJ2-7; D is perhaps TRBD1 (5 bases). This CDR3 is 13 amino acids long. Trimming left V 3 bases short and J 3 bases short, with 9 bases between. Here the CDR3 reads CASSFARDYEQYF. In DNA form, the CDR3 reads TGTGCCAGCAGTTTTGCCAGGGACTACGAGCAGTACTTC.

Only a few counts were recorded for this clonotype. At one boundary the junction diverges from the germline segment, which might be a read error. The genes are TRBV7-9 and TRBJ2-1; TRBD1 is a possible D gene (6 bases). Germline V CDR1 and CDR2: SEHNR, FQNEAQ (reference sequence). This CDR3 comprises 14 residues. The CDR3 reads CASTLGTPYNEQFF. The CDR3 DNA sequence: TGTGCCAGCACCTTAGGGACACCCTACAATGAGCAGTTCTTC.

The CDR3 DNA follows: TGTGCCAGCAGCCCAACGGGACGCCCACTGACCCAGTACTTC. It codes for CASSPTGRPLTQYF. The chain joins TRBV7-2 to TRBJ2-5; the D call may be TRBD1 or TRBD2 (5 bases each). Trimming pared 5 bases from V and 7 bases from J, leaving 17 bases between. Germline V lookup: CDR1 SGHTA, CDR2 FQGNSA. The CDR3 extends over 14 amino acids. The full variable domain, in which reference TRBV7-2 and TRBJ2-5 provide the parts outside the CDR3, is GAGVSQSPSNKVTEKGKDVELRCDPISGHTALYWYRQSLGQGLEFLIYFQGNSAPDKSGLPSDRFSAERTGGSVSTLTIQRTQQEDSAVYLCASSPTGRPLTQYFGPGTRLLVL.

This chain joins TRBV12-3 or TRBV12-4 and TRBJ2-7; D remains ambiguous. This CDR3 is built from 15 residues. The V gene lost 1 base and the J gene lost 0 bases, with 10 bases spanning the gap. CDR3 in DNA: TGTGCCAGCAGTTTAGTTGGGCAGAGCTCCTACGAGCAGTACTTC. Translating gives CASSLVGQSSYEQYF.

V and J are TRBV24-1 and TRBJ1-1; 9 nucleotides match TRBD1. With V trimmed by 4 bases and J by 5 bases, 10 bases remained unmatched. CDR1 and CDR2 from the germline V gene are KGHDR and SFDVKD. The CDR3 is 16 residues long. CDR3 in DNA: TGTGCCACCAGTGACTCCCGGACAGGGGCGTTGACTGAAGCTTTCTTT. Protein sequence: CATSDSRTGALTEAFF.

This chain links TRBV7-9 with TRBJ1-3; D gene unclear. V lost 5 bases to trimming and J lost 3 bases, with 11 bases between them. From germline, CDR1 is SEHNR and CDR2 FQNEAQ (reference sequence). CDR3 length: 14 residues. The CDR3 loop is CASSRPEGGNTIYF. The CDR3 region has the DNA TGTGCCAGCAGCCGACCGGAGGGTGGAAACACCATATATTTT.

J is TRBJ2-5 and V is TRBV6-1; D might be TRBD2 (5 bases). Trimming pared 2 bases from V and 5 bases from J, leaving 18 bases between. The germline CDR1 and CDR2 sequences are MNHNS and SASEGT. This CDR3 has 16 amino acids. The DNA of the CDR3 is TGTGCCAGCAGTGAACCTAAGGCGGACTGGAGGGAGACCCAGTACTTC. It codes for CASSEPKADWRETQYF.

This clonotype was seen more than once but under ten times. V and J are TRBV7-9 and TRBJ1-1, with D unclear. The CDR3 covers 14 residues. Looked up from germline, CDR1 is SEHNR and CDR2 is FQNEAQ (reference sequence). The V and J ends lost 5 bases and 5 bases respectively, with 15 bases between them. In DNA form, the CDR3 reads TGTGCCAGCAGCCTAACCCAGGATGGGACTGAAGCTTTCTTT. This translates into CASSLTQDGTEAFF.

V gene TRBV5-1 combines with J gene TRBJ2-3; the D is unclear. Germline-derived CDR1 and CDR2 are SGHRS and YFSETQ. CDR3 size: 13 residues. Trimming left V 5 bases short and J 5 bases short, with 12 bases between. The CDR3 is CASSPRKRDTQYF. CDR3 in DNA: TGCGCCAGCAGTCCTCGGAAGCGAGATACGCAGTATTTT.

The CDR3 protein is CASSLSGTGSDTQYF. For the CDR3, the DNA is TGTGCCAGCAGTTTGTCCGGGACAGGGTCAGATACGCAGTATTTT. The chain links TRBV28 to TRBJ2-3; TRBD1 matches 9 bases. Trimming cost V 3 bases and J 4 bases; bases outside gene matches: 5. Looked up from germline, CDR1 is MDHEN and CDR2 is SYDVKM. The CDR3 consists of 15 residues.